A selection of T cell receptor beta chains follows, all from one sample in a study of shared clonotypes between healthy human individuals. TCRdb's copy holds only in-frame clones and misses some; the assay was immunoSEQ multiplex PCR. The profile shows around 500,000 clones, around 80% of them singletons. The sequenced material came from PBMCs. Receptors were obtained from a woman aged 40 to 55 in good health. Some clones in this sample may be carry-over from other donors' samples. The CDR3 runs from the conserved cysteine through the conserved F or W. A D gene is named only where the DNA matches it firmly. Clone size appears in some rows only: once, few, many, or a class for an expanded clone.

TRBJ2-5,TRBV7-9,NA,NA,CASSSTNRERETQYF,TGTGCCAGCAGCTCGACTAACAGGGAACGAGAGACCCAGTACTTC
TRBJ1-1,TRBV18,few,TRBD1,CASSLINRGGNTEAFF,TGTGCCAGCTCACTTATCAACAGGGGAGGGAACACTGAAGCTTTCTTT
TRBJ1-1,TRBV7-2,NA,TRBD1,CASSVRTGHPFF,TGTGCCAGCAGCGTTAGGACAGGTCACCCTTTCTTT
TRBJ2-2,TRBV6-5,NA,TRBD2,CASNPRVAGTGELFF,TGTGCCAGCAACCCGAGGGTAGCGGGAACCGGGGAGCTGTTTTTT
TRBJ2-1,TRBV10-3,NA,TRBD2,CAIYSGTNRNEQFF,TGTGCCATCTACAGCGGGACCAACCGCAATGAGCAGTTCTTC
TRBJ2-7,TRBV19,NA,TRBD1,CASSPRQGNSYEQYF,TGTGCCAGTAGCCCGCGACAGGGGAACTCCTACGAGCAGTACTTC
TRBJ1-5,TRBV7-9,NA,NA,CASSLGQYQPQHF,TGTGCCAGCAGCTTAGGGCAGTATCAGCCCCAGCATTTT
TRBJ2-3,TRBV28,NA,TRBD2,CASSLSLAGGFAQYF,TGTGCCAGCAGTTTATCCCTAGCGGGAGGGTTTGCGCAGTATTTT
TRBJ2-7,TRBV11-2,NA,NA,CASSSPMTVRSEQYF,TGTGCCAGCAGCTCCCCTATGACTGTGAGGAGCGAGCAGTACTTC
TRBJ2-7,TRBV10-2,few,NA,CASSAPIRTPSYEQYF,TGCGCCAGCAGTGCCCCCATTCGGACACCCTCCTACGAGCAGTACTTC
TRBJ2-6,TRBV27,NA,NA,CASSSPISGVGANVLTF,TGTGCCAGCAGTTCCCCAATCTCCGGGGTTGGGGCCAACGTCCTGACTTTC
TRBJ1-2,TRBV19,NA,NA,CASSGGLAYGYTF,TGTGCCAGTAGTGGTGGCCTTGCCTATGGCTACACCTTC
TRBJ2-1,TRBV19,NA,NA,CASSIFRTGGSYNEQFF,TGTGCCAGTAGTATATTCAGAACTGGGGGTTCCTACAATGAGCAGTTCTTC
TRBJ2-1,TRBV5-4,NA,TRBD1,CASSLGQGAYNEQFF,TGTGCCAGCAGCTTGGGACAGGGGGCTTACAATGAGCAGTTCTTC
TRBJ2-7,TRBV27,NA,NA,CASSFTSGYEQYF,TGTGCCAGCAGTTTTACTAGTGGCTACGAGCAGTACTTC
TRBJ2-3,TRBV25-1,NA,NA,CASSEEKGTQYF,TGTGCCAGCAGTGAGGAGAAGGGTACGCAGTATTTT
TRBJ1-5,TRBV29-1,NA,TRBD1,CSVSGGVGQPQHF,TGCAGCGTGTCAGGGGGCGTAGGCCAGCCCCAGCATTTT
TRBJ2-6,TRBV19,NA,TRBD2,CATQGGSSGANVLTF,TGTGCCACCCAGGGAGGGTCCTCTGGGGCCAACGTCCTGACTTTC
TRBJ2-7,TRBV10-2,many,NA,CASSGAETYEQYF,TGCGCCAGCAGTGGGGCAGAAACCTACGAGCAGTACTTC
TRBJ2-5,TRBV28,NA,NA,CASSSEGRPWQETQYF,TGTGCCAGCAGTTCTGAAGGGAGGCCTTGGCAAGAGACCCAGTACTTC